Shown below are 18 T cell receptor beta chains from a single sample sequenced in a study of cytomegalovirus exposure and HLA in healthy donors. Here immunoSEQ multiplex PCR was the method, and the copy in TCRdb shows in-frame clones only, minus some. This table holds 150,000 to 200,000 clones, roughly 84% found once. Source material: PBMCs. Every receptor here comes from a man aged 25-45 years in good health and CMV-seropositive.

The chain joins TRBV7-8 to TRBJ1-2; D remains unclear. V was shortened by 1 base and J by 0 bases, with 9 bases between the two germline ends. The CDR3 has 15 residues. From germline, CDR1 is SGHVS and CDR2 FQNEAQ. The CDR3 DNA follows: TGTGCCAGCAGCTTAGGCGGGGAGGCTAACTATGGCTACACCTTC. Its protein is CASSLGGEANYGYTF.

The DNA of the CDR3 is TGCGCCAGCAGCCCAACAGGGGACTATGGCTACACCTTC. Residues: CASSPTGDYGYTF. The rearrangement links TRBV4-3 to TRBJ1-2, with 7 bases fitting TRBD1. The CDR3 has 13 amino acids. Trimming removed 4 bases from V and 3 bases from J; junction bases left unmatched: 2. Germline-derived CDR1 and CDR2 are LGHNA and YSLEER.

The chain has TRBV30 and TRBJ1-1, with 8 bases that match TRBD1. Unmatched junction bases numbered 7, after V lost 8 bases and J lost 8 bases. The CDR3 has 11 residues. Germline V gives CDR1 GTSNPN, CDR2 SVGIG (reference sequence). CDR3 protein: CARGRGPEAFF. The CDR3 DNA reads TGTGCCCGGGGCAGGGGGCCCGAAGCTTTCTTT.

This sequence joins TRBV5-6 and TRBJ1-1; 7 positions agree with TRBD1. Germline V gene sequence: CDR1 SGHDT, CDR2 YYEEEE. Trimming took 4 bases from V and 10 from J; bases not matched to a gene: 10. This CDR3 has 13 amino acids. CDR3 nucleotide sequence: TGTGCCAGCAGCCCGGGGACAGACCCTACAGCTTTCTTT. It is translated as CASSPGTDPTAFF.

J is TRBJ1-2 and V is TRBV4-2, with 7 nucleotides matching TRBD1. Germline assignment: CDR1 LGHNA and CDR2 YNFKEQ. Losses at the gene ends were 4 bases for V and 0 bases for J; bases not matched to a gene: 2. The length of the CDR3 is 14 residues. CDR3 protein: CASSPGTANYGYTF. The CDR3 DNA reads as TGTGCCAGCAGCCCGGGGACAGCTAACTATGGCTACACCTTC.

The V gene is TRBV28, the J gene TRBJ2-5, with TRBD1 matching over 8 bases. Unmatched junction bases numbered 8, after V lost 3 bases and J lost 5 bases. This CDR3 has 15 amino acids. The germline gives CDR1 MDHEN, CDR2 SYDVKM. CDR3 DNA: TGTGCCAGCAGTTTCCAGCAGGGGGCGTCGGAGACCCAGTACTTC. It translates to CASSFQQGASETQYF.

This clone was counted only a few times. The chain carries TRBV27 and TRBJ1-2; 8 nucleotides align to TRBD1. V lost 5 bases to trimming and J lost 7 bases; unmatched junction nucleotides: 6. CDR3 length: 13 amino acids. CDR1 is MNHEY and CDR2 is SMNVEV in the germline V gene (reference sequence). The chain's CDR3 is CASSIRTGTGYTF. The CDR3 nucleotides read TGTGCCAGCAGTATAAGGACAGGGACTGGCTACACCTTC.

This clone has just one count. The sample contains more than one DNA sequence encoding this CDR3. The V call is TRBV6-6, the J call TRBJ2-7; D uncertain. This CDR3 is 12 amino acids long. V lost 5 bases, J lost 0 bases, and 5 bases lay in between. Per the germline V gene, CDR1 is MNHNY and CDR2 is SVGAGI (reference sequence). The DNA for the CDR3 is TGTGCCAGCAGTCCCAGCTCCTACGAGCAGTACTTC. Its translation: CASSPSSYEQYF.

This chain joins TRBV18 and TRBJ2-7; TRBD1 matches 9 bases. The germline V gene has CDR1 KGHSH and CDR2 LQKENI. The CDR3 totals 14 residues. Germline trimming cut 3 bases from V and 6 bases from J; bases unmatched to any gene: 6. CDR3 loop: CASSPGQGGSEQYF. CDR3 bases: TGTGCCAGCTCACCGGGACAGGGAGGAAGCGAGCAGTACTTC.

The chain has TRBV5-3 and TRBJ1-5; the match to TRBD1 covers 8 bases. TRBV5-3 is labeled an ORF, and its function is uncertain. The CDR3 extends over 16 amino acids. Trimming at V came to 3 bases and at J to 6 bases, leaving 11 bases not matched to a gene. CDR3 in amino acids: CARSSLSGTGIQPQHF. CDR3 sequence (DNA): TGTGCCAGAAGCTCACTTTCAGGGACAGGCATTCAGCCCCAGCATTTT.

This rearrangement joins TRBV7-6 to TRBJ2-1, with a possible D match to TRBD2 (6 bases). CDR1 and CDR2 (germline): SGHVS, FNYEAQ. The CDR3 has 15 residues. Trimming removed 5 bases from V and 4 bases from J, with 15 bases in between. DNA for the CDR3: TGTGCCAGCAGCGTGTCTGTGGGGGGTTACAATGAGCAGTTCTTC. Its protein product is CASSVSVGGYNEQFF.

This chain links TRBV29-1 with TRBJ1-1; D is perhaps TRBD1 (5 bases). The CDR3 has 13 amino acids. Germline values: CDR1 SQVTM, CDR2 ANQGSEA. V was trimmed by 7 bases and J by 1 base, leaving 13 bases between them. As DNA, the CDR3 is TGCAGCGCCCGGGCGGGGGGGAACACTGAAGCTTTCTTT. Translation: CSARAGGNTEAFF. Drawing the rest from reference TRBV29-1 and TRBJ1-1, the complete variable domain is SAVISQKPSRDICQRGTSLTIQCQVDSQVTMMFWYRQQPGQSLTLIATANQGSEATYESGFVIDKFPISRPNLTFSTLTVSNMSPEDSSIYLCSARAGGNTEAFFGQGTRLTVV.

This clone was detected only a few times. The DNA of the CDR3 is TGTGCCAGCAGTTTGAAGCGGGAGGGGACAGATACGCAGTATTTT. Its translation: CASSLKREGTDTQYF. The V gene is TRBV7-6, the J gene TRBJ2-3, with TRBD2 matching over 10 bases. After removal of 6 bases from V and 3 bases from J, the junction contained 6 bases not matched to a gene. This CDR3 comprises 15 residues. The germline gives CDR1 SGHVS, CDR2 FNYEAQ.

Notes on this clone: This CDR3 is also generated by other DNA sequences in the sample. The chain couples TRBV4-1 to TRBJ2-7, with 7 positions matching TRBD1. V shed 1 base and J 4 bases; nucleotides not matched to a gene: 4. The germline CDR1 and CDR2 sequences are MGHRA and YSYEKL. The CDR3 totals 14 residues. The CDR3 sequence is CASSQGQGSYEQYF. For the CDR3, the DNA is TGCGCCAGCAGCCAAGGACAGGGTTCGTACGAGCAGTACTTC.

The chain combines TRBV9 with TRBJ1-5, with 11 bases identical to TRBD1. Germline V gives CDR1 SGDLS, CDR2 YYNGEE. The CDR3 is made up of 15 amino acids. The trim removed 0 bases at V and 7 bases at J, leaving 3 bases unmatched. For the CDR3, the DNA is TGTGCCAGCAGCGTAGGGGGACAGGGGGAACAGCCCCAGCATTTT. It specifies CASSVGGQGEQPQHF.

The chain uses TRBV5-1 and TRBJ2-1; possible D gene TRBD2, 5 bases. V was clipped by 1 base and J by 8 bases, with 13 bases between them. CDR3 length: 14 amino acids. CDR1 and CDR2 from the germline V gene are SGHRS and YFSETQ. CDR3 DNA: TGCGCCAGCAGCTTGACACCTACTAGGGATGAGCAGTTCTTC. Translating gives CASSLTPTRDEQFF.

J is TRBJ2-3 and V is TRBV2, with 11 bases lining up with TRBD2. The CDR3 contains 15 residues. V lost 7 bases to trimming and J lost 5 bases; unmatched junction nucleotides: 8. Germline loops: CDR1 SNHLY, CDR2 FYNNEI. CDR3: CASKATSGRGDTQYF. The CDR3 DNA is TGTGCCAGCAAAGCAACTAGCGGGAGAGGAGATACGCAGTATTTT.

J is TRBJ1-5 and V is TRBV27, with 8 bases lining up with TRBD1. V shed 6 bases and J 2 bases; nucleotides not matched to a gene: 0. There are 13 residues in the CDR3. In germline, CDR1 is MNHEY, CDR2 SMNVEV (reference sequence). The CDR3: CASRTGGNQPQHF. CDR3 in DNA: TGTGCCAGCAGGACAGGGGGCAATCAGCCCCAGCATTTT.